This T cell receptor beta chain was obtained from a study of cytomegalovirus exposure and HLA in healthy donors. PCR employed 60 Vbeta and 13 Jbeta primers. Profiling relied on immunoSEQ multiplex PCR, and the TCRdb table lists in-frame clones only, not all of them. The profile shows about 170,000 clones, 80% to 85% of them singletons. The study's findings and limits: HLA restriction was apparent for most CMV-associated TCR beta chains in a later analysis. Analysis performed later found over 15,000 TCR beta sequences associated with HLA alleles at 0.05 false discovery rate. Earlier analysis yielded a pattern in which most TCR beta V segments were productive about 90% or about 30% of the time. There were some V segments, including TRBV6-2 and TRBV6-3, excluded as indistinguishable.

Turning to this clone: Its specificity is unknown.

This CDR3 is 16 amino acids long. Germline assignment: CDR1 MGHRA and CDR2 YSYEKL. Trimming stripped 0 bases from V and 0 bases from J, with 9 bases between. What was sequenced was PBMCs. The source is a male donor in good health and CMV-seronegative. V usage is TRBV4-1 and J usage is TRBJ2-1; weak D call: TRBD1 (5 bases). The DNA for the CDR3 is TGCGCCAGCAGCCAAGATAGGGGTAGCTCCTACAATGAGCAGTTCTTC. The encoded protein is CASSQDRGSSYNEQFF.